Included here is one T cell receptor (beta chain) sequence, with context. This specimen comes from a study of T cell changes during pregnancy in multiple sclerosis. Some clones are missing from TCRdb's copy, which holds only in-frame ones; the method was immunoSEQ multiplex PCR. Among about 59,000 clones, 90% were seen once, and the ten largest hold 5% to 7.5%. Germline loops: CDR1 SGHAT, CDR2 FQNNGV. The CDR3 totals 19 residues. J lost 5 bases, V lost 9 bases, and 24 bases had no gene match. This specimen was peripheral blood, taken in the third trimester of pregnancy. This clonotype was sampled from a female donor in good health, enrolled as a control in a pregnancy study. The chain has TRBV11-2 and TRBJ2-1; 8 bases match TRBD2. The CDR3 is CARLTFREGAFGENNEQFF. CDR3 nucleotides: TGTGCCAGACTAACATTTCGGGAGGGCGCCTTTGGGGAAAACAATGAGCAGTTCTTC.